This TCR beta chain is from a study of cytomegalovirus exposure and HLA in healthy donors. Every donor was a healthy person donating bone marrow. After removal of 6 bases from V and 8 bases from J, the junction contained 8 bases not matched to a gene. Germline CDR1 MDHEN, CDR2 SYDVKM. This CDR3 is built from 15 residues. Findings and caveats of the study: In a later analysis, TCR beta V- and J-gene trimming showed a link to a missense DCLRE1C variant. In terms of immune exposure information, only CMV serostatus was available. Later on, an analysis tied around 17,000 TCR beta sequences to HLA alleles at 0.05 false discovery rate.

Primers for the PCR totalled 60 Vbeta and 13 Jbeta. Repertoires were generated with immunoSEQ multiplex PCR, while TCRdb's copy carries only in-frame clones and drops some. The table gives around 140,000 clones; the top ten clones make up 0.96% of it. Details on this clone: Its antigen is still unknown.

Sequences were obtained from PBMCs. The source is a male donor in good health and CMV-seronegative. V usage is TRBV28 and J usage is TRBJ1-6; 9 nucleotides agree with TRBD1. The CDR3 region is CASSLQGASDSPLHF. CDR3 in DNA: TGTGCCAGCAGCCTACAGGGGGCAAGTGATTCACCCCTCCACTTT.